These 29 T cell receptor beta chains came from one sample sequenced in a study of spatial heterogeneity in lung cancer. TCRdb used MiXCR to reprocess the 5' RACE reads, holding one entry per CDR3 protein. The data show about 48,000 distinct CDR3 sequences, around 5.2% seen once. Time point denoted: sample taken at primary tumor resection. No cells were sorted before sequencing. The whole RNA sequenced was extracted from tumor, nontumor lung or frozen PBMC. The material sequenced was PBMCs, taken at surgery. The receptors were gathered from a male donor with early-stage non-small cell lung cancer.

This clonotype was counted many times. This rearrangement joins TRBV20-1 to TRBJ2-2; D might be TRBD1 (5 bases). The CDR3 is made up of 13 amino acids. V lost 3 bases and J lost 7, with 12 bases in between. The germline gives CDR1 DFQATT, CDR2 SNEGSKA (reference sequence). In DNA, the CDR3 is TGCAGTGCTAGTTCCCTAACAGGCGGGGAGCTGTTTTTT. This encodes CSASSLTGGELFF.

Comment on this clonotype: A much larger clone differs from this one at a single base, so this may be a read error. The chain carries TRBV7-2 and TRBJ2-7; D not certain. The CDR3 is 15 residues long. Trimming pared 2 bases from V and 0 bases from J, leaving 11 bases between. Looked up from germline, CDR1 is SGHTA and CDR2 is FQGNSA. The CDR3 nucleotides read TGTGCCAGCAGCTTAACCGGCTATGGCTCCTACGAGCAGTACTTC. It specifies CASSLTGYGSYEQYF.

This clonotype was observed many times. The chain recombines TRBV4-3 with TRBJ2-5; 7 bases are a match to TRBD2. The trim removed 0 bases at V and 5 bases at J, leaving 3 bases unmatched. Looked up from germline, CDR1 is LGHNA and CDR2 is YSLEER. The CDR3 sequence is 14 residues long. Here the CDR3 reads CASSQDWGGETQYF. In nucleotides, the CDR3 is TGCGCCAGCAGCCAAGATTGGGGGGGGGAGACCCAGTACTTC.

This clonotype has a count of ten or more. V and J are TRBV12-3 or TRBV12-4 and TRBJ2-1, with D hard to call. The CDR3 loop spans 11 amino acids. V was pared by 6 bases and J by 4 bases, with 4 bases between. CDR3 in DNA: TGTGCCAGCAGGGGTTACAATGAGCAGTTCTTC. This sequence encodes CASRGYNEQFF.

CDR3 nucleotide sequence: TGCGCCAGCAGCCAAGAGGATAGCAATCAGCCCCAGCATTTT. Its protein product is CASSQEDSNQPQHF. This sequence joins TRBV4-1 and TRBJ1-5; D remains unclear. The V and J ends lost 0 bases and 0 bases respectively, with 3 bases between them. Germline CDR1 reads MGHRA; CDR2 reads YSYEKL. The CDR3 has 14 residues.

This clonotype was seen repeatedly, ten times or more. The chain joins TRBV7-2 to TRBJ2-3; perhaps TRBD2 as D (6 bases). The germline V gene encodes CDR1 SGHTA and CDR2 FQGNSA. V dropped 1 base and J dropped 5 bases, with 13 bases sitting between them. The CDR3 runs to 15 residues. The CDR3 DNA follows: TGTGCCAGCAGCTTAGGTGCTAGCGCCGTAGATACGCAGTATTTT. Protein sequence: CASSLGASAVDTQYF.

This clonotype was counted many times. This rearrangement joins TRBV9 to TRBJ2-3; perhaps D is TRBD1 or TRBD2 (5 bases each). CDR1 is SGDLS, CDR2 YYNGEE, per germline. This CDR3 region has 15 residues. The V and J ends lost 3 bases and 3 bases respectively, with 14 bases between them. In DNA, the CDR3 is TGTGCCAGCAGCGGGAGCGGACACTCGACAGATACGCAGTATTTT. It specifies CASSGSGHSTDTQYF.

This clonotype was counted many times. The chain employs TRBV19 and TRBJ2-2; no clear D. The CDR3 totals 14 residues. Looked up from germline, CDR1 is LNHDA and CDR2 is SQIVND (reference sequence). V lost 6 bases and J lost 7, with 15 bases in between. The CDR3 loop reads CASRAGQGVGELFF. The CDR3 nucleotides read TGTGCCAGTAGGGCTGGCCAAGGAGTCGGGGAGCTGTTTTTT.

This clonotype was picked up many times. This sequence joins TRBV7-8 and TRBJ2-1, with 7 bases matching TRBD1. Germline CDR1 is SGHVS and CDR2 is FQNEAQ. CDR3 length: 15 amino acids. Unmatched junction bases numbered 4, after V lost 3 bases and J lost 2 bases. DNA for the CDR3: TGTGCCAGCAGCTTGGTTACAGGGGCCTACAATGAGCAGTTCTTC. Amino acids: CASSLVTGAYNEQFF.

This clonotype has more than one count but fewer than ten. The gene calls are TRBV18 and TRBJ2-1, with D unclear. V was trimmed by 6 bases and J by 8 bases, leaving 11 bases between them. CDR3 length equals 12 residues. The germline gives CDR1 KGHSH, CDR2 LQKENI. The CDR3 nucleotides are TGTGCCAGCTCCCCCCTCCGGGATGAGCAGTTCTTC. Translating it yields CASSPLRDEQFF.

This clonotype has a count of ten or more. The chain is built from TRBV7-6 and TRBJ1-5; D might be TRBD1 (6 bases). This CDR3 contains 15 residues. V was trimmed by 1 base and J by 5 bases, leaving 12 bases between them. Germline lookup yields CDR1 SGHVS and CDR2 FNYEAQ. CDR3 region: CASSLGAGVDQPQHF. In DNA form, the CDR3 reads TGTGCCAGCAGCTTAGGGGCAGGGGTTGATCAGCCCCAGCATTTT.

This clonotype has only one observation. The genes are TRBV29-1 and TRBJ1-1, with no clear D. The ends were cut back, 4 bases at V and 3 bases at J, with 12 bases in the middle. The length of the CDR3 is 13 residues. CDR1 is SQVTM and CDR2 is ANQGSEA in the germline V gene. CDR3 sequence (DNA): TGCAGCGTTGGTGAGGGATGGGACACTGAAGCTTTCTTT. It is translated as CSVGEGWDTEAFF.

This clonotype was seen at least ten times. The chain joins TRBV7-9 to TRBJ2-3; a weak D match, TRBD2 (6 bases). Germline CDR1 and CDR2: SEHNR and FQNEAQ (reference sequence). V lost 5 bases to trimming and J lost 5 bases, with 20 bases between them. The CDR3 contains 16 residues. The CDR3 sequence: CASSPPFRESIDTQYF. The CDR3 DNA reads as TGTGCCAGCAGCCCCCCTTTCCGGGAGTCGATAGATACGCAGTATTTT.

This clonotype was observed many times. The CDR3: CASSYSLGLAATQETQYF. Written as DNA, the CDR3 is TGTGCCAGCAGTTACTCTCTTGGGTTAGCGGCAACCCAAGAGACCCAGTACTTC. V and J are TRBV6-6 and TRBJ2-5; D is possibly TRBD2 (6 bases). This CDR3 has 18 residues. The V gene lost 0 bases and the J gene lost 1 base, with 18 bases spanning the gap. The germline gives CDR1 MNHNY, CDR2 SVGAGI (reference sequence).

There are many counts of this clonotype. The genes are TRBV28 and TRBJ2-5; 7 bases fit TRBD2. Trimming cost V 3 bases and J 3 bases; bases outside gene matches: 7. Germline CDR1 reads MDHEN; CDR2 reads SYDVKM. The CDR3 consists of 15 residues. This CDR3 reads CASSLGGPREETQYF. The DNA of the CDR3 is TGTGCCAGCAGTTTGGGAGGGCCCAGGGAAGAGACCCAGTACTTC.

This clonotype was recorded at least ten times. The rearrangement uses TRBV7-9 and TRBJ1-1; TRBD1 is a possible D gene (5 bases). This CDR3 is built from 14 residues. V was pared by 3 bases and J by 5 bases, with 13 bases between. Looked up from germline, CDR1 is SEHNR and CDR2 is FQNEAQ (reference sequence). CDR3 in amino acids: CASSFGQGRTEAFF. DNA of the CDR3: TGTGCCAGCAGCTTCGGGCAGGGTCGGACTGAAGCTTTCTTT.

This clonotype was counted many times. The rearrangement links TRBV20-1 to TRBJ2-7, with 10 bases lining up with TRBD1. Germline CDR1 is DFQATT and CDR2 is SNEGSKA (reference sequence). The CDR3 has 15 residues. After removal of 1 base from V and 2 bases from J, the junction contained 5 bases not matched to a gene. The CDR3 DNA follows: TGCAGTGCTAGAGCCTCGGACAGGGGGGCCTACGAGCAGTACTTC. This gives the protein CSARASDRGAYEQYF.

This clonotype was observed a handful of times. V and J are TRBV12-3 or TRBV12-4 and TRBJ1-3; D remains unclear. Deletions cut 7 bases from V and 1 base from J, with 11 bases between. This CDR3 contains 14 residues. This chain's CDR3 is CASTHGASGNTIYF. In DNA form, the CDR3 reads TGTGCCAGCACCCATGGTGCTTCTGGAAACACCATATATTTT.

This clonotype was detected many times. CDR3 in amino acids: CASGRNFEQFF. CDR3 nucleotide sequence: TGTGCCAGTGGACGGAACTTTGAGCAGTTCTTC. This chain links TRBV19 with TRBJ2-1; D gene ambiguous. Germline CDR1 reads LNHDA; CDR2 reads SQIVND (reference sequence). V lost 8 bases, J lost 9 bases, and 11 bases lay in between. This CDR3 is built from 11 residues.

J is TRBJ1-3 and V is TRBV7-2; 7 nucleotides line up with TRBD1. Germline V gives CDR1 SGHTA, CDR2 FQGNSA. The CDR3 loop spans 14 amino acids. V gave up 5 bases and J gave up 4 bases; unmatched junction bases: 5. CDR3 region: CASSGDRWGNTIYF. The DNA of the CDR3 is TGTGCCAGCAGCGGGGACAGATGGGGAAACACCATATATTTT. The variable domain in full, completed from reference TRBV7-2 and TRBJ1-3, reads GAGVSQSPSNKVTEKGKDVELRCDPISGHTALYWYRQSLGQGLEFLIYFQGNSAPDKSGLPSDRFSAERTGGSVSTLTIQRTQQEDSAVYLCASSGDRWGNTIYFGEGSWLTVV.

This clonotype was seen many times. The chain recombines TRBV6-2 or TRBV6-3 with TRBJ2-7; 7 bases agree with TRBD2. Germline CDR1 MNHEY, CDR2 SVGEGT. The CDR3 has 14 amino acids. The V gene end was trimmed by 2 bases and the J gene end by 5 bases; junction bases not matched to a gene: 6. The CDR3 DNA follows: TGTGCCAGCAGTTACAAGGCGGGAGTCGACGAGCAGTACTTC. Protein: CASSYKAGVDEQYF.

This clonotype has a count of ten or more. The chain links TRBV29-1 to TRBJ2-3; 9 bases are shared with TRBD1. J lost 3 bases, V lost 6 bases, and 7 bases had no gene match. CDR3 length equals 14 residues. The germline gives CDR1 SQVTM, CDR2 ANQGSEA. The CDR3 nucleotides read TGCAGCGTCCCCCGGGACAGGGTTACAGATACGCAGTATTTT. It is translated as CSVPRDRVTDTQYF.

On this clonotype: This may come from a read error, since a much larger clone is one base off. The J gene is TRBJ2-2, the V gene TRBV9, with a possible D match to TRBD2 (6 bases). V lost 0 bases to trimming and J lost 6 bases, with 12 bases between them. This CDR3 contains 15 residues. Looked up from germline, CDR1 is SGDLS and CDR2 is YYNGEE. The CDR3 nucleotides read TGTGCCAGCAGCGTAGCGGGAGACCACGCCGGGGAGCTGTTTTTT. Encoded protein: CASSVAGDHAGELFF.

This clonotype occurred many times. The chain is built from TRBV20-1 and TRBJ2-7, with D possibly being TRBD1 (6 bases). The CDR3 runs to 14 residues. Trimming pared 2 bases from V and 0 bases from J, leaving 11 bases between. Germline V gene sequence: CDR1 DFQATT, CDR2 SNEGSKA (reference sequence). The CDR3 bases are TGCAGTGCTAGACCGACAGGTTTCTCCTACGAGCAGTACTTC. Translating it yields CSARPTGFSYEQYF.

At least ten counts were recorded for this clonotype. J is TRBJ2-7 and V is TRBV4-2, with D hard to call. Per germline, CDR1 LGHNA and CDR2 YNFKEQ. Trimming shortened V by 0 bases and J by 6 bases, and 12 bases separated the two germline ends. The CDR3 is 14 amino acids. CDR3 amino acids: CASSQDRSIGEQYF. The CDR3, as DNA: TGTGCCAGCAGCCAAGATCGGAGTATTGGCGAGCAGTACTTC.

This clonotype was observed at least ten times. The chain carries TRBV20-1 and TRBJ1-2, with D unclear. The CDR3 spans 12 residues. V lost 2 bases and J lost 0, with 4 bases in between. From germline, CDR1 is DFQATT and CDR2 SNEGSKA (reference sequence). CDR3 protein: CSARRTNYGYTF. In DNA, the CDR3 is TGCAGTGCTAGAAGAACTAACTATGGCTACACCTTC.

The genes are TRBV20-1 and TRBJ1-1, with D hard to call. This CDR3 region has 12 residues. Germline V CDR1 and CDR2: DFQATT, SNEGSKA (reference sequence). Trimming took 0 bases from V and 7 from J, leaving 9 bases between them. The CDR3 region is CSARDTVGEAFF. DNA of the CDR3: TGCAGTGCTAGAGATACTGTAGGTGAAGCTTTCTTT.

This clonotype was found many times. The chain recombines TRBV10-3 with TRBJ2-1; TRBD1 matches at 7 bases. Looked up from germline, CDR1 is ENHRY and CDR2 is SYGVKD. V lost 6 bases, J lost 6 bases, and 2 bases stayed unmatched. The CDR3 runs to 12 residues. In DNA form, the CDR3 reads TGTGCCATCAGACAGGGGCTCAATGAGCAGTTCTTC. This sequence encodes CAIRQGLNEQFF.

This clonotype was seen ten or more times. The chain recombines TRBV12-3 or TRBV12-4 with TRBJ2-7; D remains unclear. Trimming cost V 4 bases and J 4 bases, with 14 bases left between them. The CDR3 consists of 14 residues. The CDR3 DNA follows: TGTGCCAGCAGTTCCCCACTACAAGAATACGAGCAGTACTTC. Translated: CASSSPLQEYEQYF.